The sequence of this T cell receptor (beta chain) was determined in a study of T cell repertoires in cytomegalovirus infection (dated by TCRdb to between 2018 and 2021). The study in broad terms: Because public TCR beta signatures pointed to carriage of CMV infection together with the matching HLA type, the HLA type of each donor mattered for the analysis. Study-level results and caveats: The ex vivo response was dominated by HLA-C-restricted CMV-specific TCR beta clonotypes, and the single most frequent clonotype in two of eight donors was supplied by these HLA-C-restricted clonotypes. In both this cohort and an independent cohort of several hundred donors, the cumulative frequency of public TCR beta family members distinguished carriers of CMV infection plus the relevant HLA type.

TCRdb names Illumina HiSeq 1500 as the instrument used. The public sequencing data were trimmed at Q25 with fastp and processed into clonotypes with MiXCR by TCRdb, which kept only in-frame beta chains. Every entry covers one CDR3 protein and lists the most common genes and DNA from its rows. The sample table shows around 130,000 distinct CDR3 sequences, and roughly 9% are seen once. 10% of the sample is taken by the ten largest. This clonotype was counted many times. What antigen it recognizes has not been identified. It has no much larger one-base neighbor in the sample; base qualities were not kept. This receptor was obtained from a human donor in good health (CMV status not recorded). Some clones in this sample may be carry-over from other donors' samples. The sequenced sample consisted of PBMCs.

CDR3 sequence: CASCRQSSYNEQFF. The DNA is as follows: TGTGCCAGTTGTAGACAGAGCTCCTACAATGAGCAGTTCTTC. The rearranged chain carries TRBV19 and TRBJ2-1; the D region possibly corresponds to TRBD1 (5 bases align). V loses 8 bases, J loses 0 bases, and the germline ends lie 11 bases apart. From the cysteine up to the phenylalanine, the CDR3 has a length of 14 residues. Only CDR3 DNA remains: 42 bases, in frame from the first base. CDR1 and CDR2, per the germline V gene (reference sequence), are LNHDA and SQIVND.